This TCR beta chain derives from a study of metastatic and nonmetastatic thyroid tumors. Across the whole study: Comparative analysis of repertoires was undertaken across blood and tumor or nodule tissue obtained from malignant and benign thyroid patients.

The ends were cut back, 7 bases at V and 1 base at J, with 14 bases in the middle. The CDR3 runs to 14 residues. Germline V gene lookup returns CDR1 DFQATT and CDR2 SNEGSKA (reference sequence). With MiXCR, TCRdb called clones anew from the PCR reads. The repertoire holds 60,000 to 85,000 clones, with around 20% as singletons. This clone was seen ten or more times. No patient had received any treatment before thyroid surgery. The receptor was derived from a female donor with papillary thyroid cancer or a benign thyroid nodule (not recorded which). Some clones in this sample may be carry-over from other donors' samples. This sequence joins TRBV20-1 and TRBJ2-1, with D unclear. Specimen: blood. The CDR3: CSGRPHGSYNEQFF. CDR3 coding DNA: TGCAGTGGACGGCCGCATGGTTCCTACAATGAGCAGTTCTTC.